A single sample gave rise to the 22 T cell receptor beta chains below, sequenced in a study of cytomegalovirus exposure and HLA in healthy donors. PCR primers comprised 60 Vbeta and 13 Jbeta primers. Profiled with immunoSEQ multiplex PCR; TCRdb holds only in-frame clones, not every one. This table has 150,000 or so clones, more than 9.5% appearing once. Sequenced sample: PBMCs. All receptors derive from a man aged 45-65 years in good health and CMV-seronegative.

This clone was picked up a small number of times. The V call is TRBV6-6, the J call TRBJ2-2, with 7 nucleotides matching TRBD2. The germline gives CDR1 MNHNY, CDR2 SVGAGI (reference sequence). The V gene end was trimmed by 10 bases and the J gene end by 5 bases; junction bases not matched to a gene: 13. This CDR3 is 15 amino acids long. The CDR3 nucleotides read TGTGCCACCCTAGGGACTACTCTGCGGACCGGGGAGCTGTTTTTT. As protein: CATLGTTLRTGELFF.

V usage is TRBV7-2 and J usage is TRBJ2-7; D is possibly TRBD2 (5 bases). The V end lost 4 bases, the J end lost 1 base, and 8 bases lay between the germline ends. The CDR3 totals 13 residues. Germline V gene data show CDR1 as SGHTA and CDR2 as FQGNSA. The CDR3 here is CASSSRVSYEQYF. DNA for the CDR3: TGTGCCAGCAGCTCGAGGGTGTCCTACGAGCAGTACTTC.

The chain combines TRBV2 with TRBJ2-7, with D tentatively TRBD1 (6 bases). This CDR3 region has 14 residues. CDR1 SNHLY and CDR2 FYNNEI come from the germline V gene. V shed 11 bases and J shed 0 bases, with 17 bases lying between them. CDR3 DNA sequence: TGTGCCCGTAACCGGGACATTGACTCCTACGAGCAGTACTTC. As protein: CARNRDIDSYEQYF.

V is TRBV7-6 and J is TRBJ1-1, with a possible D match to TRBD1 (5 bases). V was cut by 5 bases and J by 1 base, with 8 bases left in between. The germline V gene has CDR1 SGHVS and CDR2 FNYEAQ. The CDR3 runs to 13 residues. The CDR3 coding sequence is TGTGCCAGCAGCGGAGGGGCGAACACTGAAGCTTTCTTT. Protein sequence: CASSGGANTEAFF.

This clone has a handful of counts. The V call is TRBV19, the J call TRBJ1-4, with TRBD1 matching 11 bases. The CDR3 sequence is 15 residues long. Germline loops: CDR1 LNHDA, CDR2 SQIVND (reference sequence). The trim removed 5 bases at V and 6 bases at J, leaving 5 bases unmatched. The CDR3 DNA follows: TGTGCCAGTAGTCCCAGGACAGGGGGCGATGAAAAACTGTTTTTT. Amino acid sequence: CASSPRTGGDEKLFF.

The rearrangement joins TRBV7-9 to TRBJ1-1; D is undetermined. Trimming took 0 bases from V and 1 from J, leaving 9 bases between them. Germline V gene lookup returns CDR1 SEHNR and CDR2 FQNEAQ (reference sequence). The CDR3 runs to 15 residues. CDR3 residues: CASSLAPGRNTEAFF. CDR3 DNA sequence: TGTGCCAGCAGCTTAGCGCCGGGTCGGAACACTGAAGCTTTCTTT.

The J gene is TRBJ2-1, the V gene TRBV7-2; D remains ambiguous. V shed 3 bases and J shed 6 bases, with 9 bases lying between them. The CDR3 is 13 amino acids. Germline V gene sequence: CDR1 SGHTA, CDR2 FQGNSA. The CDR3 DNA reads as TGTGCCAGCAGCTTCCAGCCGGGCAATGAGCAGTTCTTC. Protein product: CASSFQPGNEQFF.

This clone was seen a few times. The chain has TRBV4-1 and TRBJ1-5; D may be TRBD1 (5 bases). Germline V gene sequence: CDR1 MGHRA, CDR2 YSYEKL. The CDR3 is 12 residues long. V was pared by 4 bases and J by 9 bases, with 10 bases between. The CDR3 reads CASSPDGGPQHF. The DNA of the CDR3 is TGCGCCAGCAGCCCGGACGGGGGGCCCCAGCATTTT.

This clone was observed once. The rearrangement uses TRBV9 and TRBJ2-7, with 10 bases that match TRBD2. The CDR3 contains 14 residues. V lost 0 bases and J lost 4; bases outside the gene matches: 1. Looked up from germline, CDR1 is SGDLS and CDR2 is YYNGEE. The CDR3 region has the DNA TGTGCCAGCAGCGTAGGAGCGGGAGGGTACGAGCAGTACTTC. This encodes CASSVGAGGYEQYF.

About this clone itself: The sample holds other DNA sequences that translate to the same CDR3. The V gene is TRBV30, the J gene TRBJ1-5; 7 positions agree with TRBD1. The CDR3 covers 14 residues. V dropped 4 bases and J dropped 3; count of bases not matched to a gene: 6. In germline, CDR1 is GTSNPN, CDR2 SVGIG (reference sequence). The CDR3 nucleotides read TGTGCCTGGACAGGACAGGTCAACAATCAGCCCCAGCATTTT. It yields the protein CAWTGQVNNQPQHF.

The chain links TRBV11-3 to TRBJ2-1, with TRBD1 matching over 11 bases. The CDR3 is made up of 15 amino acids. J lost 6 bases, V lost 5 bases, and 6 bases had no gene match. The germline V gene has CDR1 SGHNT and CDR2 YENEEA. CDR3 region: CASSPGTGGSNEQFF. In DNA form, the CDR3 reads TGTGCCAGCAGCCCAGGGACAGGGGGTAGCAATGAGCAGTTCTTC.

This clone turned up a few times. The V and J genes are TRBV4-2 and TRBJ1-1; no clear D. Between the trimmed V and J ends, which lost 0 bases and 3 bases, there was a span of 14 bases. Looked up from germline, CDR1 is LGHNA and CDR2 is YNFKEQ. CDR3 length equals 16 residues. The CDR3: CASSQDEQQSYTEAFF. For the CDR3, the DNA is TGTGCCAGCAGCCAAGATGAACAGCAAAGTTACACTGAAGCTTTCTTT.

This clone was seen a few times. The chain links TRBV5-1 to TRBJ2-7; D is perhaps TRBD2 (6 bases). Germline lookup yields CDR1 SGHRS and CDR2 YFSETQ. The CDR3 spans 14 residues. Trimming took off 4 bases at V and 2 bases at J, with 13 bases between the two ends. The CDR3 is CASSQSGYAYEQYF. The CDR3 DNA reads TGCGCCAGCAGCCAAAGCGGGTATGCCTACGAGCAGTACTTC.

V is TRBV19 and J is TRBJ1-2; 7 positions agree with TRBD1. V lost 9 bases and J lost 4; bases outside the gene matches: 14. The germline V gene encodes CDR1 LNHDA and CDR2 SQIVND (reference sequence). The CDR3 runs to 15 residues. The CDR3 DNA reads TGTGCCAGCTTGGACCCCAGGGGGTTAAGCTATGGCTACACCTTC. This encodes CASLDPRGLSYGYTF. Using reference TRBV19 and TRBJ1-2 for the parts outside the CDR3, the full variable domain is DGGITQSPKYLFRKEGQNVTLSCEQNLNHDAMYWYRQDPGQGLRLIYYSQIVNDFQKGDIAEGYSVSREKKESFPLTVTSAQKNPTAFYLCASLDPRGLSYGYTFGSGTRLTVV.

The CDR3: CASSPRRDTYNEQFF. CDR3 nucleotides: TGTGCCAGCTCACCACGCCGGGATACATACAATGAGCAGTTCTTC. V gene TRBV18 combines with J gene TRBJ2-1; TRBD2 is a possible D gene (5 bases). The CDR3 consists of 15 residues. Trimming took 1 base from V and 4 from J, leaving 11 bases between them. Per the germline V gene, CDR1 is KGHSH and CDR2 is LQKENI.

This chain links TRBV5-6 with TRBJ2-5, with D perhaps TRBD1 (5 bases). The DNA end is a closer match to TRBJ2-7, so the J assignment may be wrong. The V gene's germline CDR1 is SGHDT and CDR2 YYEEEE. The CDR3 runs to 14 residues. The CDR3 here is CASSFLGASYEQYF. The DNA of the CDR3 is TGTGCCAGCAGCTTTCTAGGGGCGTCCTACGAGCAGTACTTC.

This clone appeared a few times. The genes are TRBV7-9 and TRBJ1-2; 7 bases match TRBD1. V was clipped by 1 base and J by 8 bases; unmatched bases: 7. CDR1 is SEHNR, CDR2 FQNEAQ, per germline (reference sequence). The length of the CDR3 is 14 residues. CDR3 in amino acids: CASSLGQGSRGYTF. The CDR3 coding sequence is TGTGCCAGCAGCTTAGGACAGGGCAGTCGGGGCTACACCTTC.

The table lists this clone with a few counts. The CDR3 loop reads CASSQPTSGQETQYF. CDR3 bases: TGTGCCAGCAGCCAACCCACTAGCGGTCAAGAGACCCAGTACTTC. The chain uses TRBV4-2 and TRBJ2-5; 8 nucleotides match TRBD2. This CDR3 is 15 amino acids long. The trim removed 2 bases at V and 2 bases at J, leaving 4 bases unmatched. CDR1 and CDR2 (germline): LGHNA, YNFKEQ.

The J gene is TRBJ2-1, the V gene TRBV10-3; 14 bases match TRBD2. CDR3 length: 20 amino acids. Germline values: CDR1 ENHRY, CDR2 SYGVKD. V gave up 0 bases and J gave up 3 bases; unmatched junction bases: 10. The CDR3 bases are TGTGCCATCAGTGAGTCGAAGACTAGCGGGAGGGCCGCAGTCTACAATGAGCAGTTCTTC. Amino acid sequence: CAISESKTSGRAAVYNEQFF.

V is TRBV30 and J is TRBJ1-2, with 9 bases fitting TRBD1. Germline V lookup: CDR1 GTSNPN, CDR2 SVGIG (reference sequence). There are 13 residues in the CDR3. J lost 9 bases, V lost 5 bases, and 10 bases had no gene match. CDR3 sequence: CAWSPGTGRSYTF. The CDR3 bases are TGTGCCTGGTCGCCCGGGACAGGGAGGAGCTACACCTTC.

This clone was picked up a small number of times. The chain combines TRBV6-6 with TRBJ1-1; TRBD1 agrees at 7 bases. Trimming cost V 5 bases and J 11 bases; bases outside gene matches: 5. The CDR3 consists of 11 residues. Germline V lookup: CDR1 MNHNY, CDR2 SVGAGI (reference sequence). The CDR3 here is CASSLRQGAFF. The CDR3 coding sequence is TGTGCCAGCAGTCTACGACAGGGTGCTTTCTTT.

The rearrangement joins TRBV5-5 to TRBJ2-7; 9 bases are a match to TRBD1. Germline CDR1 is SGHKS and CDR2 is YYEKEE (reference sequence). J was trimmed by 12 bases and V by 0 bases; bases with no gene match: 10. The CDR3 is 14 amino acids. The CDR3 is CASSLDRQGVPAYF. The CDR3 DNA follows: TGTGCCAGCAGCTTGGACCGACAGGGGGTCCCGGCGTACTTC.